What follows is one TCR beta chain and its context. The germline V and J ends were trimmed by 7 bases and 0 bases, with 18 bases remaining between them. The CDR3 is made up of 15 amino acids. CDR1 is GTSNPN, CDR2 SVGIG, per germline (reference sequence). This sample was included in a study of OX40 agonist ivuxolimab in advanced cancers. Sequenced by immunoSEQ multiplex PCR; TCRdb stores in-frame clones only, minus some. Counted here are 55,000 to 80,000 clones, around four fifths occurring once; the ten biggest clones make up 2.4%. The source is an adult with an advanced solid tumor such as melanoma, head and neck, liver or kidney cancer. The source was CD4+ or CD8+ T cells sorted from blood, collected in a trial of the OX40 agonist ivuxolimab. This chain joins TRBV30 and TRBJ1-1; perhaps TRBD1 as D (6 bases). This CDR3 reads CASPSKGQLNTEAFF. The CDR3 DNA reads as TGTGCCTCCCCCTCTAAAGGACAGTTGAACACTGAAGCTTTCTTT. Drawing the rest from reference TRBV30 and TRBJ1-1, the complete variable domain is SQTIHQWPATLVQPVGSPLSLECTVEGTSNPNLYWYRQAAGRGLQLLFYSVGIGQISSEVPQNLSASRPQDRQFILSSKKLLLSDSGFYLCASPSKGQLNTEAFFGQGTRLTVV.